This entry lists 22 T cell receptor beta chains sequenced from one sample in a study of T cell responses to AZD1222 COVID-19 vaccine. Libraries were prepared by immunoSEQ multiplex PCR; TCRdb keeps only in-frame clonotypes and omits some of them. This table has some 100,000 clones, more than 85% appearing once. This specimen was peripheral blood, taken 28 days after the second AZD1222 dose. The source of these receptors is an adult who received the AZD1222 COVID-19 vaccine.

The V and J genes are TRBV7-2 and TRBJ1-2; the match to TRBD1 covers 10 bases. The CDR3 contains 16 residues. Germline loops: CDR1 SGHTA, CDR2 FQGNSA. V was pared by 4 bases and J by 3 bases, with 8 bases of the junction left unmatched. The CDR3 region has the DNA TGTGCCAGCAGCTCGTTCCCCGGGACAGGGGACTATGGCTACACCTTC. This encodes CASSSFPGTGDYGYTF.

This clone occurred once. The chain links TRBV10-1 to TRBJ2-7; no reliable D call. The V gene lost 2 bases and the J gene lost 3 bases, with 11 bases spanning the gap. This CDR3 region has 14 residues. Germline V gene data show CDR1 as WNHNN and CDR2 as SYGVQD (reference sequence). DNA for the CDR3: TGCGCCAGCAGTGAGGGTGGCACCAACTACGAGCAGTACTTC. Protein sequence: CASSEGGTNYEQYF.

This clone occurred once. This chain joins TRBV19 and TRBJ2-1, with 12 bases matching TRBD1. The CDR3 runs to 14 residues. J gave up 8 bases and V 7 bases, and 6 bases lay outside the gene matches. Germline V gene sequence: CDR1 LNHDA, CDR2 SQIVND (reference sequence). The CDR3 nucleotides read TGTGCCAGTAACTTGGGACAGGGGGCCGATGAGCAGTTCTTC. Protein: CASNLGQGADEQFF.

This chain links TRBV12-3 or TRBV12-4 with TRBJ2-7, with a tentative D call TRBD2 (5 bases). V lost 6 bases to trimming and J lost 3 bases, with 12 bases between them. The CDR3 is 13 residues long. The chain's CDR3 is CASRVPAGYEQYF. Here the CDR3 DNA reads TGTGCCAGCAGAGTTCCTGCGGGCTACGAGCAGTACTTC.

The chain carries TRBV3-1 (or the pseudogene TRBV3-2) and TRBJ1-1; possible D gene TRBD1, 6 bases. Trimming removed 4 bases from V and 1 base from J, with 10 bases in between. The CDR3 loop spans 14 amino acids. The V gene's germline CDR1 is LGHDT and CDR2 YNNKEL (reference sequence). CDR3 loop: CASSRQEGNTEAFF. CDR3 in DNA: TGTGCCAGCAGCCGACAGGAGGGGAACACTGAAGCTTTCTTT.

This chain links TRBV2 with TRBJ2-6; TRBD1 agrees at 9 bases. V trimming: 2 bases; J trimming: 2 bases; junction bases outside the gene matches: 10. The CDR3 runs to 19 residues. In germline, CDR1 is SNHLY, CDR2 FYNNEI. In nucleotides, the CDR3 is TGTGCCAGCAGTGAAATTAGGGGACAGGGAAGGACTGGGGCCAACGTCCTGACTTTC. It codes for CASSEIRGQGRTGANVLTF.

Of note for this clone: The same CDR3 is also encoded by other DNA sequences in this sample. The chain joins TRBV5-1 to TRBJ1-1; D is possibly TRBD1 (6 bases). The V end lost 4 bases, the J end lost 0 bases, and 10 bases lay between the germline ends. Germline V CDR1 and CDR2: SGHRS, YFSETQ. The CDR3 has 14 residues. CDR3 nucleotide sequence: TGCGCCAGCAGCCTCGACAGGATGAACACTGAAGCTTTCTTT. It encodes CASSLDRMNTEAFF.

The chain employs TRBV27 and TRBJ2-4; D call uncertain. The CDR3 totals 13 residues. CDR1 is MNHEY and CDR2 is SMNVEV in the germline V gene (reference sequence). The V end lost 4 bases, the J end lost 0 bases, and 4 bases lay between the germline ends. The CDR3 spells CASSSLAKNIQYF. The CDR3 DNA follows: TGTGCCAGCAGTTCCTTAGCCAAAAACATTCAGTACTTC.

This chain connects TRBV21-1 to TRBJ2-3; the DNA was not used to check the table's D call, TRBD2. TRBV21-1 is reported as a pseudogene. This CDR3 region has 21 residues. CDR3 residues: CASSKEGAGVPSLYGTDTQYF. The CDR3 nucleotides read TGTGCCAGCAGCAAAGAAGGGGCGGGAGTCCCGTCGTTATATGGCACAGATACGCAGTATTTT.

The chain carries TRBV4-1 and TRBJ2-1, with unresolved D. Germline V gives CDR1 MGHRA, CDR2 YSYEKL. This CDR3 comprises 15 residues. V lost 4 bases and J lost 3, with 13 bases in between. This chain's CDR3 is CASSPERHDYNEQFF. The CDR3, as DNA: TGCGCCAGCAGCCCAGAAAGACACGACTACAATGAGCAGTTCTTC.

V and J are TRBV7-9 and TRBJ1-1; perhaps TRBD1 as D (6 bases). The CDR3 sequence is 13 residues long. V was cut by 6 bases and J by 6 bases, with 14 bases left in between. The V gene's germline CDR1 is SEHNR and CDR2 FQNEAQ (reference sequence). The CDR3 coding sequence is TGTGCCAGCAGTTCCGAGGGGGGCGCTGAAGCTTTCTTT. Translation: CASSSEGGAEAFF.

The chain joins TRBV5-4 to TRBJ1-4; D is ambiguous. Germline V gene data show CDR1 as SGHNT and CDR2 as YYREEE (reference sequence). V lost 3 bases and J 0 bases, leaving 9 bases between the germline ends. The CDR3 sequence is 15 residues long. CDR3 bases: TGTGCCAGCAGCTCTGCAGAGACAACTAATGAAAAACTGTTTTTT. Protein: CASSSAETTNEKLFF.

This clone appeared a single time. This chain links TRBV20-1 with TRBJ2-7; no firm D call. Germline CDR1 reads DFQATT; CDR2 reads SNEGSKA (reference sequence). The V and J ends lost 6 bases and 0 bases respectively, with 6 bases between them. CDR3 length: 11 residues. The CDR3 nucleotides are TGCAGTGCCCGGAGCTCCTACGAGCAGTACTTC. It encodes CSARSSYEQYF.

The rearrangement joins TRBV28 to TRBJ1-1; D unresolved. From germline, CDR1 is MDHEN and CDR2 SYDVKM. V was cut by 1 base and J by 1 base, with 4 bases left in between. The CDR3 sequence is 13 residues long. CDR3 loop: CASSLSENTEAFF. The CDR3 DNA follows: TGTGCCAGCAGTTTATCGGAGAACACTGAAGCTTTCTTT.

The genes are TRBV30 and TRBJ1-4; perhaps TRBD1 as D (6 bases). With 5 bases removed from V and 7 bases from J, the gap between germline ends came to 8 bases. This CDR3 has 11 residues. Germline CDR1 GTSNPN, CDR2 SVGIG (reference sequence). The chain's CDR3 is CAWDRSEKLFF. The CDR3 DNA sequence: TGTGCCTGGGACAGGAGTGAAAAACTGTTTTTT. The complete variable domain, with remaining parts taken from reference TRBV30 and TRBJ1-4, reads SQTIHQWPATLVQPVGSPLSLECTVEGTSNPNLYWYRQAAGRGLQLLFYSVGIGQISSEVPQNLSASRPQDRQFILSSKKLLLSDSGFYLCAWDRSEKLFFGSGTQLSVL.

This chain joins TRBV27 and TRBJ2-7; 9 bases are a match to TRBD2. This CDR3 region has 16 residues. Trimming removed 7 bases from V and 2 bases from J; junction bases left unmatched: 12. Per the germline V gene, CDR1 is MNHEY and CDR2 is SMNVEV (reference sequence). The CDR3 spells CASTPHFSGSPYEQYF. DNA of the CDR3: TGTGCCAGCACCCCCCATTTTAGCGGGAGTCCCTACGAGCAGTACTTC.

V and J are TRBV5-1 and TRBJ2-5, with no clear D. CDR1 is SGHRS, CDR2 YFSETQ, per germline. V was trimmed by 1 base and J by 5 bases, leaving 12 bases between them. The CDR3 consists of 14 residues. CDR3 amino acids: CASSLLGYGETQYF. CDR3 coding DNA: TGCGCCAGCAGCTTGTTGGGTTACGGTGAGACCCAGTACTTC.

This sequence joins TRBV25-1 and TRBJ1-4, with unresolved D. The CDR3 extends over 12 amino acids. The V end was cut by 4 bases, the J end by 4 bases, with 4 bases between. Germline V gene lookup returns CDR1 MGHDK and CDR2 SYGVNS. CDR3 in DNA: TGTGCCAGCAGTGGAGGTAATGAAAAACTGTTTTTT. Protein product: CASSGGNEKLFF.

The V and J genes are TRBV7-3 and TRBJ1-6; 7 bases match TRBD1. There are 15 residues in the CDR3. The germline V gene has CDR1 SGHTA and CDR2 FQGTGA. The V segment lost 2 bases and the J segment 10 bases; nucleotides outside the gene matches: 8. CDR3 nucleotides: TGTGCCAGCAGCTTAGTAGCAGGGGGAACCTCACCCCTCCACTTT. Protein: CASSLVAGGTSPLHF.

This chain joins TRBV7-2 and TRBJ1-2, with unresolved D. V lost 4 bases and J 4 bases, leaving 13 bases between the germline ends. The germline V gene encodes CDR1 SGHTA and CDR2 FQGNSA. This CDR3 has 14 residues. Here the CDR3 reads CASSSTTAFYGYTF. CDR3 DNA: TGTGCCAGCAGCTCAACAACAGCCTTCTATGGCTACACCTTC. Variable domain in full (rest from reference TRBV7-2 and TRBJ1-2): GAGVSQSPSNKVTEKGKDVELRCDPISGHTALYWYRQSLGQGLEFLIYFQGNSAPDKSGLPSDRFSAERTGGSVSTLTIQRTQQEDSAVYLCASSSTTAFYGYTFGSGTRLTVV.

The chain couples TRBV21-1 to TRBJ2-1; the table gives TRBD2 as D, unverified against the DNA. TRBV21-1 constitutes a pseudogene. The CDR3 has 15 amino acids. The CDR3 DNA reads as TGTGCCAGCAGCATTGATAGCGGGGAACACAATGAGCAGTTCTTC. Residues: CASSIDSGEHNEQFF.

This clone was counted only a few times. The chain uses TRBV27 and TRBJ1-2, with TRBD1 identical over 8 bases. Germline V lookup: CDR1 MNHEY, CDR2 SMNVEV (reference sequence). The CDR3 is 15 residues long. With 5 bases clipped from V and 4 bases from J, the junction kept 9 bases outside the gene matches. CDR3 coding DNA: TGTGCCAGCAGTCCGGACAGGGATCGAAGCTATGGCTACACCTTC. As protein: CASSPDRDRSYGYTF.